One sample yielded the 4 T cell receptor beta chains listed below, sequenced in a study of CD8 T cells in Susac syndrome. cDNA came from approximately 0.5 to 1 ug RNA primed by random hexamers. One entry per CDR3 protein, called by TCRdb with MiXCR from the immunoSEQ multiplex PCR reads. The sample shows fewer than 200,000 distinct CDR3 sequences, approximately 96% of them seen only once. Input material: CD8+ T cells from PBMCs. The receptors derive from a human donor with multiple sclerosis.

The chain has TRBV24-1 and TRBJ2-3; a possible D gene is TRBD1 (5 bases). Germline-derived CDR1 and CDR2 are KGHDR and SFDVKD. This CDR3 has 15 residues. V dropped 7 bases and J dropped 0 bases, with 13 bases sitting between them. CDR3 in amino acids: CATRRQRSSTDTQYF. The CDR3 DNA reads as TGTGCCACCAGAAGACAGCGCTCTAGCACAGATACGCAGTATTTT.

The gene calls are TRBV4-1 and TRBJ2-1; D might be TRBD2 (5 bases). This CDR3 contains 14 residues. Trimming took off 0 bases at V and 5 bases at J, with 8 bases between the two ends. Germline lookup yields CDR1 MGHRA and CDR2 YSYEKL. The chain's CDR3 is CASSQEGADNEQFF. CDR3 coding DNA: TGCGCCAGCAGCCAAGAAGGAGCGGACAATGAGCAGTTCTTC.

The chain recombines TRBV7-8 with TRBJ2-2, with D unresolved. CDR1 SGHVS and CDR2 FQNEAQ come from the germline V gene. V lost 4 bases, J lost 4 bases, and 19 bases lay in between. This CDR3 has 17 amino acids. The CDR3 region has the DNA TGTGCCAGCAGCTCACCGGCCGACCTAGTTGGCACCGGGGAGCTGTTTTTT. This codes for CASSSPADLVGTGELFF.

The rearrangement links TRBV27 to TRBJ2-5; 14 bases are a match to TRBD2. V shed 5 bases and J 5 bases; nucleotides not matched to a gene: 7. This CDR3 is 16 amino acids long. Germline loops: CDR1 MNHEY, CDR2 SMNVEV (reference sequence). CDR3 in DNA: TGTGCCAGCAGTGACCCGACTAGCGGGGGGGCCGAGACCCAGTACTTC. It specifies CASSDPTSGGAETQYF.